This TCR beta chain was identified in a study of blood T cell repertoires in COVID-19. Turning to the study itself: PBMCs, B-cell-depleted T cells, or T cells were the source of the cDNA or gDNA that made up the material.

Assignment of participants to cohorts was predicated upon participant-reported clinical history. CDR3 length equals 12 residues. V lost 6 bases, J lost 4 bases, and 9 bases lay in between. Clones were read by immunoSEQ multiplex PCR, and TCRdb kept only the in-frame ones, dropping some. The sample lists 150,000 to 200,000 clones, 81% occurring once. The sample taken for sequencing was PBMCs or T cells enriched from blood (not recorded which). The chain has TRBV12-3 or TRBV12-4 and TRBJ2-5; D possibly corresponds to TRBD1 (6 bases). This TCR was sampled from a woman between 35 and 50 years old with acute COVID-19. The CDR3 DNA reads as TGTGCCAGCAGCACAGGGATAGAGACCCAGTACTTC. Translated: CASSTGIETQYF.